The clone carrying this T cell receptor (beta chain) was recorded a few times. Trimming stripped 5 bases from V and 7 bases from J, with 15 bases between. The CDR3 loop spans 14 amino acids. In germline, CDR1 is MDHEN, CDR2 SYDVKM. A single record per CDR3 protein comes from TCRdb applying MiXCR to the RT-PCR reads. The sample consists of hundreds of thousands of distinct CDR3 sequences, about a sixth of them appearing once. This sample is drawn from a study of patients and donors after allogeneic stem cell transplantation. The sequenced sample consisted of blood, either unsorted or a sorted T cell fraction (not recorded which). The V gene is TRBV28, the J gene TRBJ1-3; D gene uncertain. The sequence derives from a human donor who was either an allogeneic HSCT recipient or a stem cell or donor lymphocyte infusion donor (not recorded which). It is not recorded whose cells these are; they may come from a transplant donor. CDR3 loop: CASSKREARNTIYF. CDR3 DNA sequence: TGTGCCAGCAGTAAGAGGGAGGCGCGGAACACCATATATTTT.